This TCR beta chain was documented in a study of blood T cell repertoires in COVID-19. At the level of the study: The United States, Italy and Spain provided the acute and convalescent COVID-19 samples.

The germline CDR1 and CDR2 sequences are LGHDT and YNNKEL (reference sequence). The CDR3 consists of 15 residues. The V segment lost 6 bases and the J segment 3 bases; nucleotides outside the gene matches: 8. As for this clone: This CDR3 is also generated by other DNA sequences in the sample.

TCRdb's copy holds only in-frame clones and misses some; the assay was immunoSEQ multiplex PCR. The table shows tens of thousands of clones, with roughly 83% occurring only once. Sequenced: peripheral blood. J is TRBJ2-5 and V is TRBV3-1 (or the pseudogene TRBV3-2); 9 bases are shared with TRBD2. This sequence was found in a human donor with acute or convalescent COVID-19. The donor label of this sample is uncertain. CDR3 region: CASRVGVAGEETQYF. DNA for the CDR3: TGTGCCAGCAGGGTAGGAGTAGCGGGAGAAGAGACCCAGTACTTC.